A single sample gave rise to the 22 T cell receptor beta chains below, sequenced in a study of shared clonotypes between healthy human individuals. CD45RO-negative, CCR7-positively selected cells formed the naive CD8 fraction, excluding terminally differentiated effector memory CD45RA+ cells. Clones were read by immunoSEQ multiplex PCR, and TCRdb kept only the in-frame ones, dropping some. The data hold around 2,000,000 clones, with roughly 94% observed a single time. The specimen sequenced was naive CD8+ T cells sorted from blood. The origin of the receptors is a man aged 18 to 29 in good health.

The V and J genes are TRBV9 and TRBJ1-2, with D possibly being TRBD1 (5 bases). V gave up 3 bases and J gave up 1 base, with 13 bases separating them. CDR3 length: 15 residues. The germline V gene encodes CDR1 SGDLS and CDR2 YYNGEE. The CDR3 DNA sequence: TGTGCCAGCAGCGCAGACAGCCTACTTAACTATGGCTACACCTTC. Its protein is CASSADSLLNYGYTF.

This rearrangement joins TRBV6-1 to TRBJ1-2; D is uncertain. Trimming took 1 base from V and 3 from J, leaving 18 bases between them. The CDR3 spans 17 residues. Germline CDR1 reads MNHNS; CDR2 reads SASEGT. The CDR3 DNA sequence: TGTGCCAGCAGTGAAGTGATAGGGAGAGACCCTCACTATGGCTACACCTTC. Its protein product is CASSEVIGRDPHYGYTF.

This chain joins TRBV6-5 and TRBJ2-1; TRBD2 is a possible D gene (6 bases). The CDR3 consists of 14 residues. Germline V gives CDR1 MNHEY, CDR2 SVGAGI. V lost 6 bases and J lost 2, with 11 bases in between. The CDR3 reads CASSSGVTYNEQFF. CDR3 bases: TGTGCCAGCAGCTCGGGGGTGACCTACAATGAGCAGTTCTTC.

Of note for this clone: Other DNA sequences from this sample encode an identical CDR3 as well. This sequence joins TRBV27 and TRBJ2-3, with D unresolved. Germline V gene lookup returns CDR1 MNHEY and CDR2 SMNVEV (reference sequence). The V end was cut by 2 bases, the J end by 3 bases, with 6 bases between. The CDR3 extends over 13 amino acids. The CDR3 protein is CASSLGTTDTQYF. CDR3 coding DNA: TGTGCCAGCAGTTTAGGAACGACAGATACGCAGTATTTT.

This clone was picked up one time. The identical CDR3 is also encoded by other nucleotide sequences in the sample. The rearrangement links TRBV27 to TRBJ1-5; 7 bases fit TRBD1. Germline lookup yields CDR1 MNHEY and CDR2 SMNVEV (reference sequence). The CDR3 has 14 residues. After removal of 3 bases from V and 6 bases from J, the junction contained 5 bases not matched to a gene. CDR3 DNA: TGTGCCAGCAGTTTGGCAGGGGGGCGTCAGCCCCAGCATTTT. This codes for CASSLAGGRQPQHF.

Here the CDR3 DNA reads TGTGCCAGCAGCTCCCTGGGGGAGGGAGTGGAGGAGACCCAGTACTTC. Amino acids: CASSSLGEGVEETQYF. This chain links TRBV7-8 with TRBJ2-5, with 7 nucleotides matching TRBD2. The junction had 13 bases not matched to a gene; V was cut back by 4 bases and J by 5 bases. From germline, CDR1 is SGHVS and CDR2 FQNEAQ. This CDR3 comprises 16 residues. The full variable domain, completed using reference TRBV7-8 and TRBJ2-5, is GAGVSQSPRYKVAKRGQDVALRCDPISGHVSLFWYQQALGQGPEFLTYFQNEAQLDKSGLPSDRFFAERPEGSVSTLKIQRTQQEDSAVYLCASSSLGEGVEETQYFGPGTRLLVL.

This chain links TRBV2 with TRBJ2-3; possible D gene TRBD1, 6 bases. Trimming took off 9 bases at V and 4 bases at J, with 17 bases between the two ends. The CDR3 totals 14 residues. Germline lookup yields CDR1 SNHLY and CDR2 FYNNEI. CDR3 in DNA: TGTGCCAGGGAACCGGGACAAGTCCCAGATACGCAGTATTTT. Translation gives CAREPGQVPDTQYF.

The chain has TRBV7-9 and TRBJ1-2; no definite D call. The V gene's germline CDR1 is SEHNR and CDR2 FQNEAQ (reference sequence). The CDR3 has 13 amino acids. The ends were cut back, 3 bases at V and 6 bases at J, with 11 bases in the middle. CDR3 residues: CASSFEFRDGYTF. Written as DNA, the CDR3 is TGTGCCAGCAGCTTTGAATTTCGGGATGGCTACACCTTC.

The V and J genes are TRBV4-1 and TRBJ2-2; 10 bases align to TRBD2. Unmatched junction bases numbered 6, after V lost 4 bases and J lost 7 bases. The CDR3 spans 15 residues. CDR1 MGHRA and CDR2 YSYEKL come from the germline V gene. This CDR3 reads CASSPLAGVVGELFF. The DNA of the CDR3 is TGCGCCAGCAGCCCTCTAGCGGGAGTCGTCGGGGAGCTGTTTTTT.

The chain employs TRBV4-3 and TRBJ2-4; the D is unclear. V dropped 0 bases and J dropped 0 bases, with 15 bases sitting between them. Germline V gives CDR1 LGHNA, CDR2 YSLEER. The CDR3 sequence is 18 residues long. CDR3 nucleotide sequence: TGCGCCAGCAGCCAAGATCGGATTTGTGGGGTAGCCAAAAACATTCAGTACTTC. Translated, it gives CASSQDRICGVAKNIQYF.

The chain uses TRBV11-2 and TRBJ2-5; no clear D gene. The CDR3 totals 15 residues. CDR1 and CDR2 (germline): SGHAT, FQNNGV. V was cut by 0 bases and J by 4 bases, with 12 bases left in between. Written as DNA, the CDR3 is TGTGCCAGCAGCTTAGATACGTCTCGCCGAGAGACCCAGTACTTC. Protein sequence: CASSLDTSRRETQYF.

This chain links TRBV9 with TRBJ2-7; 12 positions match TRBD2. J lost 1 base, V lost 3 bases, and 5 bases had no gene match. The germline V gene encodes CDR1 SGDLS and CDR2 YYNGEE. The CDR3 runs to 16 residues. The CDR3 loop reads CASSGWTSGISYEQYF. The DNA of the CDR3 is TGTGCCAGCAGCGGGTGGACTAGCGGGATTTCCTACGAGCAGTACTTC.

The genes are TRBV6-5 and TRBJ1-6; D perhaps matches TRBD1 (5 bases). Looked up from germline, CDR1 is MNHEY and CDR2 is SVGAGI. This CDR3 is 15 amino acids long. The V gene lost 2 bases and the J gene lost 6 bases, with 11 bases spanning the gap. CDR3 sequence reads: CASSYTGPINSPLHF. Here the CDR3 DNA reads TGTGCCAGCAGTTACACGGGACCGATTAATTCACCCCTCCACTTT.

This chain joins TRBV27 and TRBJ2-3; TRBD2 matches at 14 bases. CDR1 is MNHEY and CDR2 is SMNVEV in the germline V gene (reference sequence). This CDR3 has 15 amino acids. Trimming removed 6 bases from V and 4 bases from J; junction bases left unmatched: 3. The CDR3: CASSGTSGSADTQYF. The CDR3 DNA follows: TGTGCCAGCAGCGGGACTAGCGGGAGCGCAGATACGCAGTATTTT.

The chain joins TRBV4-1 to TRBJ1-5, with D possibly being TRBD1 (5 bases). V was pared by 1 base and J by 6 bases, with 19 bases between. The CDR3 length is 17 residues. Germline CDR1 and CDR2: MGHRA and YSYEKL. The DNA of the CDR3 is TGCGCCAGCAGCCAAGTGCACGAGGCCGATGGGGGTCAGCCCCAGCATTTT. Translating gives CASSQVHEADGGQPQHF.

Written as DNA, the CDR3 is TGCGCCAGCAATCAGGGGGCGGCATCCCCTTTCAACACTGAAGCTTTCTTT. The encoded protein is CASNQGAASPFNTEAFF. V usage is TRBV10-1 and J usage is TRBJ1-1; 8 bases fit TRBD1. The length of the CDR3 is 17 residues. V trimming: 7 bases; J trimming: 2 bases; junction bases outside the gene matches: 15. CDR1 and CDR2 from the germline V gene are WNHNN and SYGVQD (reference sequence).

The chain joins TRBV4-3 to TRBJ2-7; D is undetermined. This CDR3 region has 13 residues. Germline V gene data show CDR1 as LGHNA and CDR2 as YSLEER. The germline V and J ends were trimmed by 4 bases and 1 base, with 8 bases remaining between them. CDR3 protein: CASSPRVSYEQYF. The CDR3 region has the DNA TGCGCCAGCAGCCCAAGAGTGTCCTACGAGCAGTACTTC.

Remarks on this clone: Other nucleotide sequences from this sample produce the same CDR3. This chain connects TRBV6-5 to TRBJ1-2; D gene unclear. The CDR3 sequence is 13 residues long. Trimming removed 2 bases from V and 0 bases from J, with 4 bases in between. Looked up from germline, CDR1 is MNHEY and CDR2 is SVGAGI. The CDR3 protein is CASSYEPNYGYTF. CDR3 bases: TGTGCCAGCAGTTACGAACCTAACTATGGCTACACCTTC.

The rearrangement uses TRBV28 and TRBJ1-2, with D unclear. The CDR3 covers 15 residues. Germline assignment: CDR1 MDHEN and CDR2 SYDVKM. Trimming removed 4 bases at V and 4 bases at J, with 16 bases between. CDR3 coding DNA: TGTGCCAGCAGTTCCCAATTGGAAGGCCCCTATGGCTACACCTTC. As protein: CASSSQLEGPYGYTF.

CDR3 region: CATSRVVVNEKLFF. CDR3 DNA sequence: TGTGCCACCAGCAGAGTAGTAGTCAATGAAAAACTGTTTTTT. The J gene is TRBJ1-4, the V gene TRBV15; no firm D call. This CDR3 has 14 residues. Trimming removed 1 base at V and 5 bases at J, with 8 bases between. The germline CDR1 and CDR2 sequences are LNHNV and YYDKDF (reference sequence).

The chain uses TRBV27 and TRBJ2-2, with 8 bases identical to TRBD1. The CDR3 length is 15 residues. Germline loops: CDR1 MNHEY, CDR2 SMNVEV (reference sequence). With 5 bases clipped from V and 6 bases from J, the junction kept 8 bases outside the gene matches. This CDR3 is CASSPRTGPAGELFF. The CDR3 DNA sequence: TGTGCCAGCAGTCCCCGGACAGGGCCGGCCGGGGAGCTGTTTTTT.

V gene TRBV7-9 combines with J gene TRBJ2-3, with 7 bases that match TRBD1. The CDR3 has 16 residues. Losses at the gene ends were 4 bases for V and 3 bases for J; bases not matched to a gene: 10. Germline V lookup: CDR1 SEHNR, CDR2 FQNEAQ (reference sequence). The CDR3 nucleotides read TGTGCCAGCAGCTCGCCCGCCGGACAGGAGACAGATACGCAGTATTTT. Translated, it gives CASSSPAGQETDTQYF.